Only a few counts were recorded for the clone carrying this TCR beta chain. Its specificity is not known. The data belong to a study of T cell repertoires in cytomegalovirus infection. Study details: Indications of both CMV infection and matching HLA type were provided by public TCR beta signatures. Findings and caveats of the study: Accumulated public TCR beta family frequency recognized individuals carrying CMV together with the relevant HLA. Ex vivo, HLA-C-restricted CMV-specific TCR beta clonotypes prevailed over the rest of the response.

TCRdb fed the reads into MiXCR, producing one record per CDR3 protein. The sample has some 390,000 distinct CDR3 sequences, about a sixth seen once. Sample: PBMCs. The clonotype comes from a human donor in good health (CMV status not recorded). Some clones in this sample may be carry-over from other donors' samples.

CDR3 sequence: CSARTLSGITYEQYF. CDR3 in DNA: TGCAGTGCTAGAACCCTTAGCGGGATTACCTACGAGCAGTACTTC. The gene calls are TRBV20-1 and TRBJ2-7; TRBD2 matches 8 bases. Germline V CDR1 and CDR2: DFQATT, SNEGSKA (reference sequence). V lost 2 bases, J lost 2 bases, and 8 bases stayed unmatched. CDR3 size: 15 residues.